This T cell receptor beta chain was captured in a study of beta chain features in type 1 diabetes. Background on the study: All samples combined gave about 100 million sorted cells for examination. Whole-study findings and limits: It was among patients, rather than healthy donors, that naive, central memory and Treg TCRB repertoires appeared more similar. In every one of the four CD4+ subsets, TCRB CDR3s were moderately but significantly shorter in Type 1 diabetes patients.

On average, the one heparinised blood draw given by each donor was approximately 120 mL. Sorting that relied on CD45RO/CCR7/CD25/CD127/CD95/CD27 yielded CD4+ naive, central memory, regulatory and stem cell-like memory cells. This clone was counted a few times. As yet, its antigen is unknown. cDNA synthesis used the whole RNA isolate, giving expressed TCRB sequences. Clones were read by immunoSEQ multiplex PCR, and TCRdb kept only the in-frame ones, dropping some. The table has some 190,000 clones, roughly 8% seen once. This sequence was found in a man in his late teens or twenties with type 1 diabetes. Sequencing used central memory CD4+ T cells from blood.

CDR3 loop: CARWVTGVSNQPQHF. For the CDR3, the DNA is TGTGCCAGGTGGGTGACCGGAGTTAGCAATCAGCCCCAGCATTTT. This chain joins TRBV28 and TRBJ1-5; D is unclear. The CDR3 sequence is 15 residues long. Trimming pared 9 bases from V and 0 bases from J, leaving 15 bases between. The germline gives CDR1 MDHEN, CDR2 SYDVKM.